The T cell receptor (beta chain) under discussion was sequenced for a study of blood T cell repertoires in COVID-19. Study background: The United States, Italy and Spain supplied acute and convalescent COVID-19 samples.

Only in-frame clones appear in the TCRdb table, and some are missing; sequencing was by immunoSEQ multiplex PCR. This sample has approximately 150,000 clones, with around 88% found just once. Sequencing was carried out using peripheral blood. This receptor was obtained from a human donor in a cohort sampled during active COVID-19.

The CDR3, as DNA: TGTGCCTGGCGACAGGGGGCTAATGAAAAACTGTTTTTT. Translation: CAWRQGANEKLFF. The chain has TRBV30 and TRBJ1-4, with 9 bases identical to TRBD1. Germline loops: CDR1 GTSNPN, CDR2 SVGIG (reference sequence). The trim removed 5 bases at V and 3 bases at J, leaving 1 base unmatched. The CDR3 sequence is 13 residues long.